This T cell receptor (beta chain) comes out of a study of T cell changes during pregnancy in multiple sclerosis. Method: immunoSEQ multiplex PCR; TCRdb's copy keeps in-frame clones and lacks some. Of 46,000 or so clones in the sample, approximately 92% were seen once. The TCR sequence derives from a female donor with multiple sclerosis, enrolled in a pregnancy study. The sequenced sample was CD8+ T cells from peripheral blood mononuclear cells, obtained after pregnancy.

CDR3 protein: CASSLVMGADGYTF. CDR3 nucleotides: TGCGCCAGCAGCTTGGTAATGGGGGCGGATGGCTACACCTTC. The chain recombines TRBV5-1 with TRBJ1-2, with a tentative D call TRBD1 (6 bases). The CDR3 spans 14 residues. V gave up 0 bases and J gave up 6 bases, with 12 bases separating them. Germline V gene data show CDR1 as SGHRS and CDR2 as YFSETQ.